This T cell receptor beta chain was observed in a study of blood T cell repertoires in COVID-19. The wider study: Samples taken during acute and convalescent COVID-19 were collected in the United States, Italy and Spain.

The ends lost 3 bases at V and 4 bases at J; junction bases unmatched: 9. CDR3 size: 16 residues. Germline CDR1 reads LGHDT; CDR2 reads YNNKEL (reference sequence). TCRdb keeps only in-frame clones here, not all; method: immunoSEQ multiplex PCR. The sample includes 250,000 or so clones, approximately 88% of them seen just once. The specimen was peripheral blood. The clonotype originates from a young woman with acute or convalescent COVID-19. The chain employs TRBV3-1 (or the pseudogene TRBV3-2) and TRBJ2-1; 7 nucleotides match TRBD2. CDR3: CASSHPGAGTYNEQFF. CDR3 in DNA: TGTGCCAGCAGCCACCCGGGAGCGGGAACGTACAATGAGCAGTTCTTC.